Sequencing of this T cell receptor beta chain was carried out in a study of T cells in localized non-small cell lung cancer. Findings and limits, study-wide: Adjacent lung had a median approximately 57 of the 100 largest tumor clones. Heterogeneity remains possible, as sequencing covered one tumor region only. Higher blood T cell density tracked longer overall survival. Uninvolved neighboring lung showed the greatest T cell clonality, exceeding tumor.

A remark on this clone: Its antigen is as yet unknown.

Only in-frame clones appear in the TCRdb table, and some are missing; sequencing was by immunoSEQ multiplex PCR. The sample holds some 20,000 clones, about nine tenths seen once. This CDR3 region has 14 residues. Per germline, CDR1 KGHSH and CDR2 LQKENI. The V end was cut by 6 bases, the J end by 6 bases, with 15 bases between. The rearrangement joins TRBV18 to TRBJ2-1, with D perhaps matching TRBD2 (5 bases). This clonotype was sampled from a woman aged 35 to 75 with stage I lung adenocarcinoma. The material was peripheral blood, obtained before any cancer treatment. The CDR3 sequence: CASSEAQHGNEQFF. The DNA of the CDR3 is TGTGCCAGCTCGGAGGCCCAACATGGCAATGAGCAGTTCTTC.